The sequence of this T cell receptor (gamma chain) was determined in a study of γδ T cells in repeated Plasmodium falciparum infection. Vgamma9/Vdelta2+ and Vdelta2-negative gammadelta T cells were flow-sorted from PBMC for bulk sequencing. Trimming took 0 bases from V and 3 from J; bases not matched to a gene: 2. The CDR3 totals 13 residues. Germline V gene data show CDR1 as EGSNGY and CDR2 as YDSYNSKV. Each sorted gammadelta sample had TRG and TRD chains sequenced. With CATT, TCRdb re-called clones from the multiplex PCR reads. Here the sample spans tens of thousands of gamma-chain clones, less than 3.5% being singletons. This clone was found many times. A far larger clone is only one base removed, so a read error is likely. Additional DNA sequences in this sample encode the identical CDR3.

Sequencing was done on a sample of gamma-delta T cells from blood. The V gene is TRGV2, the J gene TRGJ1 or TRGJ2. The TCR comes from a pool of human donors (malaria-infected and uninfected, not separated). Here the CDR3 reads CATWDGFYYKKLF. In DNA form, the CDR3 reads TGTGCCACCTGGGACGGGTTTTATTATAAGAAACTCTTT.